The 18 T cell receptor beta chains below all came from one sample that was sequenced in a study of CD8+ T cells in alopecia areata. Sequencing relied on a cDNA template that was reverse transcribed from extracted RNA. The repertoire was sequenced with immunoSEQ multiplex PCR; TCRdb's copy has only in-frame clones and lacks some. The sample yields 20,000 or so clones, around 62% seen once. From alopecia areata patients, lesional scalp punch biopsies and peripheral blood were collected. Sequenced here: skin, sampled at week 0. These receptors all stem from a human donor with alopecia areata.

The rearrangement links TRBV29-1 to TRBJ2-2; D gene ambiguous. Trimming cost V 4 bases and J 1 base, with 7 bases left between them. Per germline, CDR1 SQVTM and CDR2 ANQGSEA. This CDR3 contains 13 residues. CDR3 sequence (DNA): TGCAGCGTTGTTCAGGAGAACACCGGGGAGCTGTTTTTT. This gives the protein CSVVQENTGELFF.

The J gene is TRBJ2-7, the V gene TRBV7-6; 11 nucleotides agree with TRBD1. Germline V gene sequence: CDR1 SGHVS, CDR2 FNYEAQ. The CDR3 has 15 amino acids. V lost 1 base to trimming and J lost 5 bases; unmatched junction nucleotides: 4. CDR3 bases: TGTGCCAGCAGCTTAGGTGGACAGGGGGCTAACGAGCAGTACTTC. Its translation: CASSLGGQGANEQYF.

The chain combines TRBV19 with TRBJ2-5; D is unclear. Germline loops: CDR1 LNHDA, CDR2 SQIVND (reference sequence). The CDR3 is 12 residues long. V was shortened by 5 bases and J by 5 bases, with 9 bases between the two germline ends. As DNA, the CDR3 is TGTGCCAGTAGTCCGGCCGGGGAGACCCAGTACTTC. Translating it yields CASSPAGETQYF.

This clone was detected a few times. The CDR3 region is CASSLGSGGAVLYEQYF. The CDR3 nucleotides read TGTGCCAGCAGCTTAGGAAGCGGGGGGGCTGTCCTCTACGAGCAGTACTTC. The chain uses TRBV7-2 and TRBJ2-7, with 10 bases that match TRBD2. Per germline, CDR1 SGHTA and CDR2 FQGNSA. The CDR3 sequence is 17 residues long. The V gene end was trimmed by 1 base and the J gene end by 3 bases; junction bases not matched to a gene: 9.

In its sample, this clone was seen a few times. The chain joins TRBV2 to TRBJ2-3, with 8 bases fitting TRBD2. The CDR3 has 13 amino acids. The junction had 7 bases not matched to a gene; V was cut back by 4 bases and J by 10 bases. Per the germline V gene, CDR1 is SNHLY and CDR2 is FYNNEI. CDR3 sequence (DNA): TGTGCCAGCAGTGGGAGGACTAGCTTGTCGCAGTATTTT. It translates to CASSGRTSLSQYF.

This chain uses TRBV4-3 with TRBJ2-1, with D tentatively TRBD2 (6 bases). V dropped 1 base and J dropped 10 bases, with 20 bases sitting between them. The CDR3 length is 16 residues. Germline CDR1 reads LGHNA; CDR2 reads YSLEER. CDR3 bases: TGCGCCAGCAGCCAAGTGGGTGAGGGTGGGGGGACGGAGCAGTTCTTC. Encoded protein: CASSQVGEGGGTEQFF.

The V and J genes are TRBV13 and TRBJ2-3; 8 bases agree with TRBD2. The CDR3 totals 15 residues. With 2 bases clipped from V and 4 bases from J, the junction kept 5 bases outside the gene matches. From germline, CDR1 is PRHDT and CDR2 FYEKMQ (reference sequence). CDR3 region: CASSLTGGAPDTQYF. CDR3 bases: TGTGCCAGCAGCTTAACCGGGGGGGCACCAGATACGCAGTATTTT.

The rearrangement uses TRBV7-2 and TRBJ1-6; TRBD1 agrees at 10 bases. Germline V gene data show CDR1 as SGHTA and CDR2 as FQGNSA. The CDR3 sequence is 16 residues long. Germline trimming cut 0 bases from V and 11 bases from J; bases unmatched to any gene: 7. CDR3 sequence: CASSLALTGGFAPLHF. CDR3 coding DNA: TGTGCCAGCAGCTTAGCATTGACAGGGGGCTTCGCACCCCTCCACTTT.

Details on this clone: The junction and the germline gene differ at one end; a read error may be behind it. The V and J genes are TRBV10-2 and TRBJ2-7, with 7 bases identical to TRBD1. CDR3 size: 10 residues. Germline CDR1 reads WSHSY; CDR2 reads SAAADI. This chain's CDR3 is CASSSGTVLF. The CDR3 DNA reads TGCGCCAGCAGTTCCGGGACAGTACTATTC.

The V call is TRBV23-1, the J call TRBJ1-5; TRBD1 matches 7 bases. TRBV23-1 is labeled an ORF, and its function is uncertain. J gave up 5 bases and V 0 bases, and 10 bases lay outside the gene matches. The CDR3 totals 17 residues. DNA for the CDR3: TGCGCCAGCAGTCAATCGCAAAACGACAGGGTTGATCAGCCCCAGCATTTT. Protein sequence: CASSQSQNDRVDQPQHF.

This chain links TRBV7-2 with TRBJ2-1; D gene unclear. This CDR3 comprises 13 residues. Germline V lookup: CDR1 SGHTA, CDR2 FQGNSA. Trimming took off 5 bases at V and 10 bases at J, with 15 bases between the two ends. The CDR3 nucleotides read TGTGCCAGCAGCCCGGGCCCGGCAGTAGAGCAGTTCTTC. This encodes CASSPGPAVEQFF.

The chain joins TRBV5-4 to TRBJ2-3; D unclear. CDR1 and CDR2 from the germline V gene are SGHNT and YYREEE (reference sequence). The CDR3 runs to 12 residues. Trimming removed 1 base at V and 8 bases at J, with 8 bases between. CDR3 amino acids: CASSLLDLTQYF. The CDR3 DNA is TGTGCCAGCAGCTTGCTGGACCTTACGCAGTATTTT.

The gene calls are TRBV7-9 and TRBJ2-1, with 10 nucleotides matching TRBD2. Germline V CDR1 and CDR2: SEHNR, FQNEAQ (reference sequence). V lost 2 bases to trimming and J lost 2 bases; unmatched junction nucleotides: 3. This CDR3 comprises 16 residues. The CDR3 sequence: CASSLHLAGAYNEQFF. The CDR3 DNA sequence: TGTGCCAGCAGCTTACATCTAGCGGGGGCCTACAATGAGCAGTTCTTC. The variable domain in full, with the rest retrieved from reference TRBV7-9 and TRBJ2-1, is DTGVSQNPRHKITKRGQNVTFRCDPISEHNRLYWYRQTLGQGPEFLTYFQNEAQLEKSRLLSDRFSAERPKGSFSTLEIQRTEQGDSAMYLCASSLHLAGAYNEQFFGPGTRLTVL.

V and J are TRBV11-2 and TRBJ2-3; D gene unclear. Trimming left V 4 bases short and J 1 base short, with 6 bases between. Germline CDR1 reads SGHAT; CDR2 reads FQNNGV. This CDR3 has 13 amino acids. The CDR3 spells CASSYRGTDTQYF. In nucleotides, the CDR3 is TGTGCCAGCAGCTACCGGGGCACAGATACGCAGTATTTT. Drawing the rest from reference TRBV11-2 and TRBJ2-3, the complete variable domain is EAGVAQSPRYKIIEKRQSVAFWCNPISGHATLYWYQQILGQGPKLLIQFQNNGVVDDSQLPKDRFSAERLKGVDSTLKIQPAKLEDSAVYLCASSYRGTDTQYFGPGTRLTVL.

V is TRBV4-1 and J is TRBJ2-5, with 15 nucleotides matching TRBD2. Germline V gives CDR1 MGHRA, CDR2 YSYEKL. CDR3 length equals 16 residues. Germline trimming cut 3 bases from V and 6 bases from J; bases unmatched to any gene: 5. CDR3 nucleotides: TGCGCCAGCAGCCACGGACTAGCGGGGGGGCCGAAGACCCAGTACTTC. Residues: CASSHGLAGGPKTQYF.

The chain joins TRBV11-3 to TRBJ2-1, with 15 bases aligning to TRBD2. The CDR3 length is 17 residues. Germline trimming cut 0 bases from V and 9 bases from J; bases unmatched to any gene: 6. The V gene's germline CDR1 is SGHNT and CDR2 YENEEA. CDR3 loop: CASSLDGTSGGIGEQFF. The CDR3 DNA follows: TGTGCCAGCAGCTTAGATGGGACTAGCGGGGGGATCGGTGAGCAGTTCTTC.

On this clone itself: A junction end diverges from the germline sequence, so it may reflect a read error. The sample contains more than one DNA sequence encoding this CDR3. The CDR3 loop is CASSLSSLNTEAFF. The CDR3 nucleotides are TGCGCCAGCAGCTTGAGTAGCTTGAACACTGAAGCTTTCTTT. The chain has TRBV5-4 and TRBJ1-1; D gene unclear. This CDR3 comprises 14 residues. The germline CDR1 and CDR2 sequences are SGHNT and YYREEE (reference sequence).

This clone has just a few counts. This chain connects TRBV5-1 to TRBJ2-3; 11 positions match TRBD2. The CDR3 has 16 amino acids. The V gene's germline CDR1 is SGHRS and CDR2 YFSETQ. Trimming cost V 3 bases and J 4 bases; bases outside gene matches: 7. The CDR3 coding sequence is TGCGCCAGCAGCTATTTAGCGGGGGGGCCAGCAGATACGCAGTATTTT. As protein: CASSYLAGGPADTQYF.